These T cell receptor beta chains were read from a single sample in a study of CD4 T cells in relation to SARS-CoV-2 and coronaviruses. These TCRs' antigens remain unknown. Method: immunoSEQ multiplex PCR; TCRdb's copy keeps in-frame clones and lacks some. The data hold more than 25,000 clones, with over 60% observed a single time. Sequencing was carried out using CD4+ T cells from PBMCs, cultured in vitro. These receptors all stem from a human donor in good health. Each CDR3 is given without its conserved first and last residue.

J,V,CDR3
TRBJ2-2,TRBV7-2,ASSPRGGIGTGELF
TRBJ1-5,TRBV2,ASSEAMWRNNQPQH
TRBJ2-7,TRBV11-2,ASRRAGTGISEQY
TRBJ2-7,TRBV5-6,ASSLVSGSEQY
TRBJ2-7,TRBV11-2,ASSLGRASYEQY
TRBJ1-2,TRBV7-2,ASSSSWEAARVDGYT
TRBJ2-1,TRBV5-4,ASSSPGLAGRRGNEQF
TRBJ2-5,TRBV3-1/TRBV3-2,ASSRSQETQY
TRBJ2-1,TRBV9,ASSATMRNEQF
TRBJ1-2,TRBV4-3,ASSQDEDIPHYGYT
TRBJ2-2,TRBV6-1,ASSDDSGGLRPRELF
TRBJ1-1,TRBV19,ASSSRQGAMNTEAF
TRBJ2-7,TRBV7-8,ASSLGASGTLEQY
TRBJ2-1,TRBV3-1/TRBV3-2,ASSQGDSREQF
TRBJ2-3,TRBV19,ASSMGDTQY
TRBJ2-1,TRBV5-1,ASSLDTGPTGNEQF
TRBJ2-7,TRBV19,ASSPGLAGALSYEQY
TRBJ2-7,TRBV3-1/TRBV3-2,ASSPGTSGETYEQY
TRBJ2-1,TRBV29-1,SVVGQINEQF
TRBJ2-2,TRBV19,ASSIKAGANTGELF
TRBJ1-5,TRBV3-1/TRBV3-2,ASSQRPGQGDQPQH
TRBJ2-2,TRBV6-6,ASSSRTTNTGELF
TRBJ2-5,TRBV30,AWSVPQAQETQY
TRBJ2-1,TRBV9,ARAGQHYNEQF